Listed below are T cell receptor beta chains from one sample, sequenced in a study of blood T cell repertoires in COVID-19. The table came from immunoSEQ multiplex PCR; TCRdb's copy has only in-frame clones and leaves some out. Of some 230,000 clones listed, approximately 83% are singletons. The specimen sequenced was peripheral blood. The receptors here all came from a woman between 55 and 75 years old with acute or convalescent COVID-19. The CDR3 runs from the conserved cysteine through the conserved F or W.

>TRBJ2-5|TRBV9
CASSVSNRAVETQYF
>TRBJ1-2|TRBV7-9
CASSDDRIYGYTF
>TRBJ1-1|TRBV7-3
CASSRSAGSEAFF
>TRBJ2-3|TRBV29-1
CSVQQGLGTDTQYF
>TRBJ1-5|TRBV2
CASSRVGRDYQPQHF
>TRBJ2-1|TRBV4-1
CASSHPSGGPGYNEQFF
>TRBJ2-7|TRBV4-3
CASSHTGTSEQYF
>TRBJ2-1|TRBV3-1/TRBV3-2
CASSPVGLAGKYNEQFF
>TRBJ1-1|TRBV7-8
CASSLRRTGADGVFF
>TRBJ1-1|TRBV29-1
CSVETGFGAFF